In its sample, the clone carrying this TCR beta chain was seen many times. What it binds is not known. Under the authors' procedure: Building a distant-metastasis classifier for papillary thyroid cancer drew on CDR3 differences across clinicopathological groups. TCRdb re-called clones from the PCR reads using MiXCR. TCRdb, not the authors, supplied the V and J calls. Of about 43,000 clones listed, under 4% were seen once; the top ten hold 10%. These data come from a study of metastatic and nonmetastatic thyroid tumors. Background on the study: Repertoire comparison spanned blood and tumor or nodule tissue of malignant and benign thyroid patients.

Notes on the study in general: A significant increase in TCR beta diversity was reportedly seen in malignant thyroid tumors relative to benign nodules, in blood and tumor.

Each patient went into thyroid surgery without having received any treatment. Sample: blood. The source of this sequence is a female donor with papillary thyroid cancer or a benign thyroid nodule (not recorded which). Some clones in this sample may be carry-over from other donors' samples.

The CDR3 reads CATSSDTGVGELFF. CDR3 in DNA: TGTGCCACCAGCAGCGATACAGGAGTCGGGGAGCTGTTTTTT. The gene calls are TRBV15 and TRBJ2-2, with D possibly matching TRBD1 (5 bases). Germline V CDR1 and CDR2: LNHNV, YYDKDF (reference sequence). Trimming took off 3 bases at V and 7 bases at J, with 12 bases between the two ends. The CDR3 spans 14 residues.